One sample yielded the 21 T cell receptor beta chains listed below, sequenced in a study of blood T cells in healthy people across ages. Together with a sample-barcoded 5' primer, a J-beta primer mix was included in a second PCR lasting about 6 to 11 cycles. TCRdb reprocessed the 5' RACE reads with MiXCR, giving one entry per CDR3 protein. Of approximately 320,000 distinct CDR3 sequences listed, roughly 29% are singletons. The sequenced material came from blood. The receptors derive from a woman aged 70 to 79 in good health.

This clonotype was counted between two and nine times. The genes are TRBV29-1 and TRBJ2-6; tentative D call: TRBD1 (5 bases). V shed 4 bases and J shed 0 bases, with 10 bases lying between them. The CDR3 covers 15 residues. Germline V lookup: CDR1 SQVTM, CDR2 ANQGSEA. The CDR3 DNA is TGCAGCGTTGTTGACAGCAGCTCTGGGGCCAACGTCCTGACTTTC. This sequence encodes CSVVDSSSGANVLTF. Using reference TRBV29-1 and TRBJ2-6 for the parts outside the CDR3, the full variable domain is SAVISQKPSRDICQRGTSLTIQCQVDSQVTMMFWYRQQPGQSLTLIATANQGSEATYESGFVIDKFPISRPNLTFSTLTVSNMSPEDSSIYLCSVVDSSSGANVLTFGAGSRLTVL.

This clonotype has only a few counts. The V gene is TRBV18, the J gene TRBJ2-5; TRBD1 agrees at 9 bases. Germline assignment: CDR1 KGHSH and CDR2 LQKENI. V lost 4 bases and J lost 3; bases outside the gene matches: 9. The CDR3 runs 16 residues. CDR3 in amino acids: CASSHTSGQGKETQYF. The CDR3 coding sequence is TGTGCCAGCTCACACACGTCGGGACAGGGCAAAGAGACCCAGTACTTC.

V and J are TRBV7-2 and TRBJ2-1; a weak D match, TRBD1 (6 bases). The CDR3 runs to 16 residues. V was trimmed by 5 bases and J by 4 bases, leaving 18 bases between them. Germline V gene data show CDR1 as SGHTA and CDR2 as FQGNSA. The CDR3 sequence is CASSPLGGDSYNEQFF. The CDR3 nucleotides read TGTGCCAGCAGCCCCCTAGGGGGAGATTCTTACAATGAGCAGTTCTTC.

The chain couples TRBV20-1 to TRBJ2-3; 11 bases align to TRBD2. J was trimmed by 3 bases and V by 6 bases; bases with no gene match: 11. Germline assignment: CDR1 DFQATT and CDR2 SNEGSKA (reference sequence). The CDR3 totals 16 residues. DNA for the CDR3: TGCAGTGCCCAGGTCCCACTAGCGGGAGAGACAGATACGCAGTATTTT. This translates into CSAQVPLAGETDTQYF.

The rearrangement joins TRBV11-3 to TRBJ2-5, with TRBD1 as a possible D gene (6 bases). Between the trimmed V and J ends, which lost 1 base and 2 bases, there was a span of 11 bases. The germline V gene has CDR1 SGHNT and CDR2 YENEEA. The CDR3 totals 15 residues. CDR3 sequence: CASSLGKTGQETQYF. The CDR3 bases are TGTGCCAGCAGCTTAGGGAAGACAGGACAAGAGACCCAGTACTTC.

The chain links TRBV5-1 to TRBJ2-5; D is unresolved. Trimming removed 0 bases at V and 5 bases at J, with 14 bases between. The CDR3 spans 15 residues. Germline lookup yields CDR1 SGHRS and CDR2 YFSETQ. CDR3 sequence (DNA): TGCGCCAGCAGCTTGGAACCGAGATGGTTGGAGACCCAGTACTTC. This encodes CASSLEPRWLETQYF.

This CDR3 reads CASSRGLAGGPGSYNEQFF. Written as DNA, the CDR3 is TGCGCCAGCAGCAGGGGACTAGCGGGAGGGCCTGGGTCCTACAATGAGCAGTTCTTC. The rearrangement uses TRBV5-1 and TRBJ2-1; 16 nucleotides match TRBD2. CDR1 is SGHRS, CDR2 YFSETQ, per germline. This CDR3 is built from 19 residues. The J segment lost 1 base and the V segment lost 4 bases, leaving 8 bases of the junction unmatched.

This rearrangement joins TRBV4-3 to TRBJ2-2; a possible D gene is TRBD1 (6 bases). Germline V gene sequence: CDR1 LGHNA, CDR2 YSLEER. This CDR3 has 17 amino acids. V was clipped by 1 base and J by 5 bases, with 17 bases between them. As DNA, the CDR3 is TGCGCCAGCAGCCAAGTGGTAGGACAGAGTAGGACCGGGGAGCTGTTTTTT. Protein product: CASSQVVGQSRTGELFF.

V gene TRBV19 combines with J gene TRBJ1-2, with D perhaps TRBD1 (5 bases). V was clipped by 4 bases and J by 4 bases, with 13 bases between them. CDR3 length: 14 amino acids. Per the germline V gene, CDR1 is LNHDA and CDR2 is SQIVND (reference sequence). The CDR3 nucleotides read TGTGCCAGTAGTACGACAGTGACAACCTATGGCTACACCTTC. Residues: CASSTTVTTYGYTF. The full variable domain, with the rest looked up from reference TRBV19 and TRBJ1-2, is DGGITQSPKYLFRKEGQNVTLSCEQNLNHDAMYWYRQDPGQGLRLIYYSQIVNDFQKGDIAEGYSVSREKKESFPLTVTSAQKNPTAFYLCASSTTVTTYGYTFGSGTRLTVV.

The chain uses TRBV12-3 or TRBV12-4 and TRBJ1-3; D remains unclear. This CDR3 comprises 16 residues. The germline V and J ends were trimmed by 3 bases and 0 bases, with 12 bases remaining between them. The CDR3 sequence: CASSLSSGPSGNTIYF. The CDR3 nucleotides are TGTGCCAGCAGTTTGTCGTCAGGACCCTCTGGAAACACCATATATTTT.

The chain carries TRBV20-1 and TRBJ2-5, with 12 bases that match TRBD2. Trimming cost V 6 bases and J 2 bases; bases outside gene matches: 13. The CDR3 totals 17 residues. Germline values: CDR1 DFQATT, CDR2 SNEGSKA (reference sequence). The DNA for the CDR3 is TGCAGTGCCGACCCAAGACTAGCGGGAGTTTCACAAGAGACCCAGTACTTC. Its translation: CSADPRLAGVSQETQYF.

The sample holds many counts of this clonotype. The gene calls are TRBV27 and TRBJ1-2; 11 positions match TRBD1. The CDR3 extends over 16 amino acids. Germline values: CDR1 MNHEY, CDR2 SMNVEV (reference sequence). V lost 5 bases and J lost 3; bases outside the gene matches: 8. The CDR3 coding sequence is TGTGCCAGCAGTCCGCTGGGACAGGGGGATGACTATGGCTACACCTTC. It translates to CASSPLGQGDDYGYTF.

This clonotype was observed at least ten times. This chain joins TRBV5-1 and TRBJ2-3; no definite D call. CDR3 length: 16 amino acids. V dropped 3 bases and J dropped 0 bases, with 14 bases sitting between them. Per the germline V gene, CDR1 is SGHRS and CDR2 is YFSETQ. CDR3 bases: TGCGCCAGCAGCTCCCCGGCGTCATCTAGCACAGATACGCAGTATTTT. Translating gives CASSSPASSSTDTQYF.

This clonotype showed up just a few times. The rearrangement uses TRBV29-1 and TRBJ2-3; TRBD2 aligns across 10 bases. V shed 7 bases, J shed 8 bases, and the junction held 24 bases outside the gene matches. Germline lookup yields CDR1 SQVTM and CDR2 ANQGSEA. CDR3 length equals 18 residues. DNA of the CDR3: TGCAGCGCTACCAGCGAGCTAGCGGGAGAGGGGCCCTTTGGTACGCAGTATTTT. It is translated as CSATSELAGEGPFGTQYF.

This clonotype was counted only a few times. The genes are TRBV9 and TRBJ1-6, with no clear D. CDR3 size: 13 residues. Germline lookup yields CDR1 SGDLS and CDR2 YYNGEE. V lost 7 bases and J lost 10, with 15 bases in between. CDR3 in amino acids: CASGRIIGSPLHF. The CDR3, as DNA: TGTGCCAGCGGAAGAATCATCGGGTCACCCCTCCACTTT.

V and J are TRBV6-6 and TRBJ1-4; no clear D. The CDR3 is made up of 15 amino acids. Germline-derived CDR1 and CDR2 are MNHNY and SVGAGI (reference sequence). Deletions cut 4 bases from V and 3 bases from J, with 12 bases between. The CDR3 DNA is TGTGCCAGCAGTTCCCGCCGACAAGCTAATGAAAAACTGTTTTTT. The encoded protein is CASSSRRQANEKLFF.

This clonotype was found many times. The V gene is TRBV28, the J gene TRBJ1-2, with a weak D call TRBD1 (5 bases). CDR1 and CDR2 from the germline V gene are MDHEN and SYDVKM. The CDR3 covers 14 residues. The germline V and J ends were trimmed by 5 bases and 4 bases, with 14 bases remaining between them. CDR3 region: CASSQGANTYGYTF. CDR3 bases: TGTGCCAGCAGTCAAGGGGCCAACACCTATGGCTACACCTTC.

CDR3 sequence reads: CASGTQGASTEQFF. As DNA, the CDR3 is TGTGCCAGCGGGACACAGGGGGCTTCCACTGAGCAGTTCTTC. The chain employs TRBV6-1 and TRBJ2-1, with TRBD1 identical over 9 bases. The germline V gene has CDR1 MNHNS and CDR2 SASEGT. V lost 8 bases, J lost 9 bases, and 11 bases stayed unmatched. The CDR3 is 14 amino acids.

This chain links TRBV7-2 with TRBJ2-5, with D unclear. The end of the DNA fits TRBJ2-7 better, so the J call may be wrong. Germline CDR1 SGHTA, CDR2 FQGNSA. The CDR3 runs 11 residues. CDR3 bases: TGTGCCAGCAGCTTAAGCGTCGAGCAGTACTTC. Amino acid sequence: CASSLSVEQYF.

Concerning this clonotype itself: At one end the junction does not follow the germline gene, possibly because of a read error. CDR3: CASSLDSQNIQYF. As DNA, the CDR3 is TGTGCCAGCAGCTTGGACAGCCAAAACATTCAATACTTC. J is TRBJ2-4 and V is TRBV7-3, with D tentatively TRBD1 (6 bases). Germline-derived CDR1 and CDR2 are SGHTA and FQGTGA. This CDR3 is built from 13 residues.

This clonotype was seen more than once but under ten times. The J gene is TRBJ2-2, the V gene TRBV5-1; 7 positions agree with TRBD1. Germline-derived CDR1 and CDR2 are SGHRS and YFSETQ. V lost 2 bases to trimming and J lost 5 bases; unmatched junction nucleotides: 6. This CDR3 is built from 15 residues. CDR3 in amino acids: CASSFQTGSTGELFF. The CDR3, as DNA: TGCGCCAGCAGCTTCCAGACAGGGTCGACCGGGGAGCTGTTTTTT.